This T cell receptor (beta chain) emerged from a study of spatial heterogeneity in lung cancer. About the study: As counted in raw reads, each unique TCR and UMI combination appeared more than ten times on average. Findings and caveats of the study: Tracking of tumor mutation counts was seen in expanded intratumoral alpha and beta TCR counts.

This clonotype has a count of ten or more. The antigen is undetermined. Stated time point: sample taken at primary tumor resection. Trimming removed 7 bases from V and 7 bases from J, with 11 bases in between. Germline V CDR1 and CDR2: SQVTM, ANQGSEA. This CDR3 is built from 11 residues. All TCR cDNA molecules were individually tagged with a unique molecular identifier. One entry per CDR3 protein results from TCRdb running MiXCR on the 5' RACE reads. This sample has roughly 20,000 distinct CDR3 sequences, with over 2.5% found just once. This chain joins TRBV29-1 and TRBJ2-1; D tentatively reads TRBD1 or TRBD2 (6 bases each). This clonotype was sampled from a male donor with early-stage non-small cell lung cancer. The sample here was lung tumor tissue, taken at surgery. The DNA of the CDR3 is TGCAGCGGGGGGGCAGGGAATGAGCAGTTCTTC. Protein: CSGGAGNEQFF.